What follows are 28 T cell receptor beta chains derived from one specimen sequenced in a study of blood T cell repertoires in COVID-19 (dated by TCRdb to the early 2020s). Libraries were made using the immunoSEQ multiplex PCR assay. Held by TCRdb, this immuneACCESS table contains in-frame sequences only and omits some clones. Under half of the omission traces to an unresolved V gene where checked; the cause of the rest is unknown. For this sample the table gives 250,000 to 300,000 clones, of which approximately 87% were detected only once. The ten largest clones capture about an eighth of the sample. Sequenced sample: peripheral blood. The origin of the receptors is a woman in her twenties or thirties with COVID-19, enrolled during active disease.

This sequence joins TRBV10-1 and TRBJ2-5, with TRBD1 matching 7 bases. The CDR3 runs to 14 residues. V dropped 8 bases and J dropped 4; count of bases not matched to a gene: 10. Per germline, CDR1 WNHNN and CDR2 SYGVQD (reference sequence). Here the CDR3 DNA reads TGCGCCAGCCCGCCGACAGGGAGTGGAGAGACCCAGTACTTC. It encodes CASPPTGSGETQYF.

This chain joins TRBV5-4 and TRBJ2-7; 8 bases fit TRBD2. The CDR3 contains 13 residues. Germline trimming cut 2 bases from V and 5 bases from J; bases unmatched to any gene: 3. The germline CDR1 and CDR2 sequences are SGHNT and YYREEE (reference sequence). The CDR3 coding sequence is TGTGCCAGCAGCTTAGCGGGGGCTGACGAGCAGTACTTC. It translates to CASSLAGADEQYF.

The chain combines TRBV4-1 with TRBJ2-5; D unclear. This CDR3 has 13 amino acids. Germline V gene sequence: CDR1 MGHRA, CDR2 YSYEKL. Trimming pared 2 bases from V and 5 bases from J, leaving 9 bases between. The chain's CDR3 is CASSQSYLETQYF. CDR3 DNA: TGCGCCAGCAGCCAATCTTATCTGGAGACCCAGTACTTC.

The chain links TRBV6-1 to TRBJ1-5, with D maybe TRBD1 (5 bases). V lost 0 bases and J 4 bases, leaving 16 bases between the germline ends. The germline gives CDR1 MNHNS, CDR2 SASEGT. This CDR3 contains 17 residues. The DNA for the CDR3 is TGTGCCAGCAGTGAAGCTCCAGGTCCGGGGGTTAATCAGCCCCAGCATTTT. Its protein product is CASSEAPGPGVNQPQHF.

The gene calls are TRBV2 and TRBJ2-2; perhaps TRBD1 as D (5 bases). With 3 bases removed from V and 4 bases from J, the gap between germline ends came to 12 bases. Germline CDR1 SNHLY, CDR2 FYNNEI. This CDR3 is 15 amino acids long. DNA of the CDR3: TGTGCCAGCAGTGACAGGGCTTTGACCACCGGGGAGCTGTTTTTT. It codes for CASSDRALTTGELFF.

The chain joins TRBV19 to TRBJ2-1, with TRBD2 matching 13 bases. Germline V gene data show CDR1 as LNHDA and CDR2 as SQIVND (reference sequence). The CDR3 has 17 residues. V was pared by 3 bases and J by 3 bases, with 5 bases of the junction left unmatched. The CDR3 region is CASSITSGGAVYNEQFF. CDR3 in DNA: TGTGCCAGTAGTATCACTAGCGGGGGGGCCGTCTACAATGAGCAGTTCTTC.

The chain combines TRBV4-1 with TRBJ1-5; D remains unclear. Germline V gene data show CDR1 as MGHRA and CDR2 as YSYEKL. V was clipped by 0 bases and J by 7 bases, with 7 bases between them. This CDR3 contains 13 residues. CDR3 loop: CASSQDLTQPQHF. CDR3 DNA sequence: TGCGCCAGCAGCCAAGATCTAACCCAGCCCCAGCATTTT.

The genes are TRBV7-8 and TRBJ2-7; possibly TRBD2 for D (6 bases). The ends were cut back, 0 bases at V and 3 bases at J, with 15 bases in the middle. The V gene's germline CDR1 is SGHVS and CDR2 FQNEAQ. The CDR3 is 16 residues long. The CDR3 sequence is CASSLAKWRGLYEQYF. CDR3 DNA sequence: TGTGCCAGCAGCTTAGCGAAGTGGCGGGGACTCTACGAGCAGTACTTC. The full variable domain, its missing parts supplied by reference TRBV7-8 and TRBJ2-7, is GAGVSQSPRYKVAKRGQDVALRCDPISGHVSLFWYQQALGQGPEFLTYFQNEAQLDKSGLPSDRFFAERPEGSVSTLKIQRTQQEDSAVYLCASSLAKWRGLYEQYFGPGTRLTVT.

This clone was seen more than once but under ten times. The chain recombines TRBV5-1 with TRBJ2-7, with 10 bases matching TRBD2. The CDR3 loop spans 17 amino acids. The ends lost 0 bases at V and 3 bases at J; junction bases unmatched: 9. Per the germline V gene, CDR1 is SGHRS and CDR2 is YFSETQ. This CDR3 reads CASSLAALPSGGYEQYF. As DNA, the CDR3 is TGCGCCAGCAGCTTGGCCGCTTTACCTAGCGGGGGCTACGAGCAGTACTTC.

This sequence joins TRBV5-6 and TRBJ1-1, with D uncertain. CDR3 length equals 13 residues. Germline V lookup: CDR1 SGHDT, CDR2 YYEEEE. V was shortened by 7 bases and J by 4 bases, with 14 bases between the two germline ends. CDR3 nucleotide sequence: TGTGCCAGCTTTACCCTCGGGTCCACTGAAGCTTTCTTT. It encodes CASFTLGSTEAFF.

The chain has TRBV6-5 and TRBJ2-3; 10 bases map to TRBD2. Germline CDR1 reads MNHEY; CDR2 reads SVGAGI. V lost 5 bases, J lost 4 bases, and 6 bases stayed unmatched. The CDR3 spans 15 residues. The CDR3 bases are TGTGCCAGCAGTCCCAGCGGGGGGGTCCCAGATACGCAGTATTTT. Encoded protein: CASSPSGGVPDTQYF.

V usage is TRBV3-1 (or the pseudogene TRBV3-2) and J usage is TRBJ1-4; D possibly corresponds to TRBD1 (6 bases). The CDR3 length is 14 residues. V was shortened by 8 bases and J by 8 bases, with 18 bases between the two germline ends. CDR1 and CDR2 from the germline V gene are LGHDT and YNNKEL (reference sequence). The CDR3 coding sequence is TGTGCCAGCCAAAGACAGGTCTGGGAAGAAAAACTGTTTTTT. Amino acid sequence: CASQRQVWEEKLFF.

The chain joins TRBV5-4 to TRBJ2-3; 7 nucleotides align to TRBD2. V lost 1 base and J lost 4; bases outside the gene matches: 6. CDR1 is SGHNT and CDR2 is YYREEE in the germline V gene (reference sequence). The CDR3 consists of 15 residues. DNA for the CDR3: TGTGCCAGCAGCTTGCTGGGGGGGTTGGCAGATACGCAGTATTTT. Amino acids: CASSLLGGLADTQYF.

The CDR3 DNA follows: TGTGCCAGCAGTTACTCTAGCTACACCGGGGAGCTGTTTTTT. Translating it yields CASSYSSYTGELFF. V is TRBV6-5 and J is TRBJ2-2, with D unclear. V lost 0 bases and J 3 bases, leaving 5 bases between the germline ends. Germline-derived CDR1 and CDR2 are MNHEY and SVGAGI. The CDR3 covers 14 residues.

The chain uses TRBV2 and TRBJ1-5; D is ambiguous. This CDR3 comprises 15 residues. Germline CDR1 reads SNHLY; CDR2 reads FYNNEI. Trimming left V 9 bases short and J 4 bases short, with 19 bases between. This CDR3 is CASTQHGRQNQPQHF. The CDR3 bases are TGTGCCAGTACTCAACACGGCAGGCAAAATCAGCCCCAGCATTTT.

As to this clone: The same CDR3 is also encoded by other DNA sequences in this sample. This chain joins TRBV27 and TRBJ2-7, with 10 bases fitting TRBD1. The germline CDR1 and CDR2 sequences are MNHEY and SMNVEV (reference sequence). This CDR3 is 14 amino acids long. After removal of 2 bases from V and 4 bases from J, the junction contained 2 bases not matched to a gene. The CDR3 bases are TGTGCCAGCAGTTTAACGGACAGGGGGTACGAGCAGTACTTC. Its translation is CASSLTDRGYEQYF.

The CDR3 reads CASSYAGSSYNSPLHF. As DNA, the CDR3 is TGTGCCAGCAGTTACGCGGGAAGCTCCTATAATTCACCCCTCCACTTT. The chain is built from TRBV6-5 and TRBJ1-6; D uncertain. CDR1 is MNHEY, CDR2 SVGAGI, per germline. Trimming took off 2 bases at V and 0 bases at J, with 8 bases between the two ends. The CDR3 length is 16 residues.

The chain joins TRBV6-1 to TRBJ1-2, with TRBD1 matching over 9 bases. The CDR3 loop spans 15 amino acids. V lost 1 base and J lost 8; bases outside the gene matches: 8. The germline CDR1 and CDR2 sequences are MNHNS and SASEGT. CDR3 nucleotides: TGTGCCAGCAGTGAAGGGAAGAGGACAGGGGCCGGCTACACCTTC. It encodes CASSEGKRTGAGYTF.

This sequence joins TRBV6-5 and TRBJ2-7; maybe TRBD1 (6 bases). Trimming removed 10 bases from V and 6 bases from J, with 13 bases in between. The germline V gene has CDR1 MNHEY and CDR2 SVGAGI. The CDR3 runs 11 residues. For the CDR3, the DNA is TGTGCCACCGCGGACAGAGCCGAGCAGTACTTC. It translates to CATADRAEQYF.

This rearrangement joins TRBV27 to TRBJ1-5; D is unclear. CDR1 and CDR2 (germline): MNHEY, SMNVEV (reference sequence). The V gene lost 5 bases and the J gene lost 1 base, with 9 bases spanning the gap. CDR3 length: 14 amino acids. CDR3: CASSMTISNQPQHF. As DNA, the CDR3 is TGTGCCAGCAGTATGACAATCAGCAATCAGCCCCAGCATTTT.

V is TRBV11-2 and J is TRBJ1-5; TRBD1 matches at 10 bases. Germline CDR1 is SGHAT and CDR2 is FQNNGV. The ends lost 5 bases at V and 5 bases at J; junction bases unmatched: 9. The CDR3 consists of 16 residues. CDR3 nucleotides: TGTGCCAGCAGCCCCTATCCTGGACAGGGGGATCAGCCCCAGCATTTT. Its protein product is CASSPYPGQGDQPQHF.

The chain is built from TRBV18 and TRBJ1-3; 10 positions match TRBD1. Per germline, CDR1 KGHSH and CDR2 LQKENI. CDR3 length: 15 amino acids. The junction had 3 bases not matched to a gene; V was cut back by 3 bases and J by 4 bases. In DNA, the CDR3 is TGTGCCAGCTCACCGACAGGGGGCGCGGGAAACACCATATATTTT. Its protein is CASSPTGGAGNTIYF.

The gene calls are TRBV3-1 (or the pseudogene TRBV3-2) and TRBJ1-5, with D tentatively TRBD1 (5 bases). In germline, CDR1 is LGHDT, CDR2 YNNKEL (reference sequence). CDR3 length: 13 amino acids. Trimming removed 4 bases at V and 7 bases at J, with 11 bases between. The CDR3 nucleotides read TGTGCCAGCAGCCCATATAGGGGACAGCCCCAGCATTTT. Protein sequence: CASSPYRGQPQHF.

The gene calls are TRBV7-8 and TRBJ2-5; 11 nucleotides align to TRBD1. Germline V gene sequence: CDR1 SGHVS, CDR2 FQNEAQ. V lost 4 bases, J lost 2 bases, and 12 bases stayed unmatched. The CDR3 loop spans 18 amino acids. CDR3 loop: CASSSPWTGGGGQETQYF. DNA of the CDR3: TGTGCCAGCAGCTCCCCTTGGACAGGGGGCGGGGGACAAGAGACCCAGTACTTC.

This clone came up once. The rearrangement joins TRBV5-4 to TRBJ1-1, with D unresolved. The length of the CDR3 is 17 residues. Trimming removed 1 base from V and 4 bases from J, with 20 bases in between. Germline lookup yields CDR1 SGHNT and CDR2 YYREEE (reference sequence). This CDR3 is CASSLSTGFGGATEAFF. The CDR3, as DNA: TGTGCCAGCAGCTTGTCTACCGGATTCGGCGGTGCCACTGAAGCTTTCTTT.

The rearrangement uses TRBV7-9 and TRBJ2-1; unclear D gene. The length of the CDR3 is 14 residues. Trimming stripped 1 base from V and 7 bases from J, with 11 bases between. Germline CDR1 reads SEHNR; CDR2 reads FQNEAQ (reference sequence). CDR3 bases: TGTGCCAGCAGCTTAGGTGTCTCTCGGAATGAGCAGTTCTTC. Its protein product is CASSLGVSRNEQFF.

The CDR3 sequence is CASSPAGAPPYTQYF. The DNA for the CDR3 is TGTGCCAGCAGCCCAGCGGGGGCGCCCCCTTATACGCAGTATTTT. The chain couples TRBV28 to TRBJ2-3; 8 bases map to TRBD2. Germline CDR1 and CDR2: MDHEN and SYDVKM. The CDR3 covers 15 residues. J was trimmed by 7 bases and V by 6 bases; bases with no gene match: 12. Using reference TRBV28 and TRBJ2-3 for the parts outside the CDR3, the full variable domain is DVKVTQSSRYLVKRTGEKVFLECVQDMDHENMFWYRQDPGLGLRLIYFSYDVKMKEKGDIPEGYSVSREKKERFSLILESASTNQTSMYLCASSPAGAPPYTQYFGPGTRLTVL.

This chain connects TRBV5-6 to TRBJ1-5; 10 bases line up with TRBD1. Germline CDR1 is SGHDT and CDR2 is YYEEEE. The V gene end was trimmed by 2 bases and the J gene end by 11 bases; junction bases not matched to a gene: 16. The CDR3 runs to 17 residues. The CDR3 loop is CASSFVGGQGDEGAQHF. The CDR3 coding sequence is TGTGCCAGCAGCTTTGTTGGTGGACAGGGGGACGAGGGGGCCCAGCATTTT.